A single sample gave rise to the 20 T cell receptor beta chains below, sequenced in a study of STAT3 mutations in large granular lymphocyte leukemia. For these TCRs, the target antigens are not known. General study results and limits: Every T-cell large granular lymphocyte leukemia patient had at least one immunodominant TCR beta clonotype.

Method: immunoSEQ multiplex PCR; TCRdb's copy keeps in-frame clones and lacks some. The data contain around 13,000 clones, 90% of them seen just once; the ten biggest clones take up around a third. Source material: peripheral blood mononuclear cells. Every receptor here comes from a man aged 40-49 years with T-cell large granular lymphocyte leukemia. Some clones in this sample may be carry-over from other donors' samples.

V gene TRBV5-1 combines with J gene TRBJ2-2; D unclear. Germline V gene lookup returns CDR1 SGHRS and CDR2 YFSETQ. V lost 0 bases and J 2 bases, leaving 5 bases between the germline ends. The CDR3 contains 14 residues. The CDR3 sequence is CASSLGINTGELFF. CDR3 DNA: TGCGCCAGCAGCTTGGGGATCAACACCGGGGAGCTGTTTTTT.

The rearrangement joins TRBV5-1 to TRBJ2-3, with D possibly matching TRBD2 (5 bases). Germline V CDR1 and CDR2: SGHRS, YFSETQ. The V end lost 4 bases, the J end lost 1 base, and 22 bases lay between the germline ends. The CDR3 runs to 18 residues. The chain's CDR3 is CASSSFAGGLLGTDTQYF. CDR3 sequence (DNA): TGCGCCAGCAGCAGCTTCGCGGGCGGCCTCCTAGGCACAGATACGCAGTATTTT. Full variable domain (missing parts from reference TRBV5-1 and TRBJ2-3): KAGVTQTPRYLIKTRGQQVTLSCSPISGHRSVSWYQQTPGQGLQFLFEYFSETQRNKGNFPGRFSGRQFSNSRSEMNVSTLELGDSALYLCASSSFAGGLLGTDTQYFGPGTRLTVL.

The V call is TRBV7-9, the J call TRBJ2-3; D may be TRBD1 (5 bases). Per the germline V gene, CDR1 is SEHNR and CDR2 is FQNEAQ (reference sequence). This CDR3 region has 16 residues. Trimming took 0 bases from V and 1 from J, leaving 11 bases between them. This CDR3 is CASSLAGQGRTDTQYF. The DNA of the CDR3 is TGTGCCAGCAGCTTAGCAGGCCAGGGTCGCACAGATACGCAGTATTTT.

CDR3 region: CSGTENTEAFF. CDR3 bases: TGCAGCGGAACAGAAAACACTGAAGCTTTCTTT. The chain recombines TRBV29-1 with TRBJ1-1, with D unclear. V was shortened by 7 bases and J by 2 bases, with 8 bases between the two germline ends. The CDR3 is made up of 11 amino acids. Per the germline V gene, CDR1 is SQVTM and CDR2 is ANQGSEA.

This chain joins TRBV4-3 and TRBJ1-4, with 8 bases identical to TRBD1. From germline, CDR1 is LGHNA and CDR2 YSLEER. The trim removed 5 bases at V and 1 base at J, leaving 6 bases unmatched. The CDR3 consists of 16 residues. The CDR3 loop is CASSDRTGRTNEKLFF. CDR3 sequence (DNA): TGCGCCAGCAGCGACCGGACAGGGCGAACTAATGAAAAACTGTTTTTT.

The chain carries TRBV28 and TRBJ2-1; either TRBD1 or TRBD2 may supply D (5 bases each). Germline CDR1 and CDR2: MDHEN and SYDVKM. Trimming took off 9 bases at V and 3 bases at J, with 15 bases between the two ends. The CDR3 has 14 residues. DNA of the CDR3: TGTGCCAGTTACCGGGACGGAGTCTACAATGAGCAGTTCTTC. Amino acids: CASYRDGVYNEQFF. Full variable domain (rest looked up from reference TRBV28 and TRBJ2-1): DVKVTQSSRYLVKRTGEKVFLECVQDMDHENMFWYRQDPGLGLRLIYFSYDVKMKEKGDIPEGYSVSREKKERFSLILESASTNQTSMYLCASYRDGVYNEQFFGPGTRLTVL.

This chain links TRBV7-2 with TRBJ1-1; D is possibly TRBD1 (6 bases). CDR3 length equals 14 residues. The V end was cut by 4 bases, the J end by 2 bases, with 11 bases between. The germline V gene encodes CDR1 SGHTA and CDR2 FQGNSA. The CDR3 DNA reads as TGTGCCAGCAGCTCCAACAGGGAAAACACTGAAGCTTTCTTT. This gives the protein CASSSNRENTEAFF.

The chain uses TRBV29-1 and TRBJ1-1; weak D call: TRBD1 (6 bases). V was clipped by 7 bases and J by 5 bases, with 17 bases between them. Germline lookup yields CDR1 SQVTM and CDR2 ANQGSEA. The CDR3 sequence is 13 residues long. CDR3 protein: CSGNSGEGTEAFF. CDR3 coding DNA: TGCAGCGGTAACTCAGGGGAGGGGACTGAAGCTTTCTTT.

The gene calls are TRBV5-1 and TRBJ1-4; 7 nucleotides agree with TRBD1. The germline CDR1 and CDR2 sequences are SGHRS and YFSETQ. The CDR3 spans 15 residues. V shed 6 bases and J 8 bases; nucleotides not matched to a gene: 13. This chain's CDR3 is CASNTGAGRDEKLFF. CDR3 coding DNA: TGCGCCAGCAATACAGGGGCAGGAAGGGACGAAAAACTGTTTTTT.

The chain combines TRBV7-4 with TRBJ1-2, with D hard to call. V lost 2 bases and J 6 bases, leaving 16 bases between the germline ends. Germline lookup yields CDR1 SGHVT and CDR2 SQSDAQ. This CDR3 is built from 15 residues. DNA of the CDR3: TGTGCCAGCAGCTTACTAGTGGGTGGGAGTGATGGCTACACCTTC. Protein product: CASSLLVGGSDGYTF.

Here the CDR3 DNA reads TGCGCCAGCCATCGGGACTTGGGGACAGATACGCAGTATTTT. Translating it yields CASHRDLGTDTQYF. This chain connects TRBV5-1 to TRBJ2-3; weak D call: TRBD2 (6 bases). The germline gives CDR1 SGHRS, CDR2 YFSETQ. Between the trimmed V and J ends, which lost 7 bases and 3 bases, there was a span of 15 bases. The CDR3 runs to 14 residues.

The chain carries TRBV6-5 and TRBJ1-1; 9 bases are a match to TRBD1. Trimming at V came to 2 bases and at J to 4 bases, leaving 8 bases not matched to a gene. This CDR3 has 16 amino acids. Germline CDR1 reads MNHEY; CDR2 reads SVGAGI. CDR3 nucleotide sequence: TGTGCCAGCAGTTACCCGTCACAGGGGGCTAGCACTGAAGCTTTCTTT. As protein: CASSYPSQGASTEAFF.

The gene calls are TRBV6-6 and TRBJ1-4; a possible D gene is TRBD1 (5 bases). CDR3 length equals 15 residues. V lost 5 bases to trimming and J lost 3 bases, with 13 bases between them. The germline CDR1 and CDR2 sequences are MNHNY and SVGAGI (reference sequence). DNA for the CDR3: TGTGCCAGCAGTCCCCGTAAGGGGTCTAATGAAAAACTGTTTTTT. Residues: CASSPRKGSNEKLFF.

The V call is TRBV5-1, the J call TRBJ2-1, with D perhaps TRBD1 (5 bases). V was shortened by 7 bases and J by 0 bases, with 8 bases between the two germline ends. The CDR3 extends over 13 amino acids. Germline CDR1 SGHRS, CDR2 YFSETQ. The CDR3 DNA reads TGCGCCAGCCGACAGAGCTCCTACAATGAGCAGTTCTTC. Protein sequence: CASRQSSYNEQFF.

Here the CDR3 reads CASSPGAGMNTEAFF. Here the CDR3 DNA reads TGTGCCAGCTCACCGGGGGCCGGAATGAACACTGAAGCTTTCTTT. This sequence joins TRBV18 and TRBJ1-1; a weak D match, TRBD1 (6 bases). V was clipped by 3 bases and J by 0 bases, with 11 bases between them. Per germline, CDR1 KGHSH and CDR2 LQKENI. The CDR3 spans 15 residues.

The genes are TRBV5-4 and TRBJ1-2, with 10 positions matching TRBD1. Germline loops: CDR1 SGHNT, CDR2 YYREEE (reference sequence). The V segment lost 2 bases and the J segment 5 bases; nucleotides outside the gene matches: 3. This CDR3 contains 14 residues. In nucleotides, the CDR3 is TGTGCCAGCAGCTTAGGGACAGGGGCTTATGGCTACACCTTC. Translation: CASSLGTGAYGYTF. Full variable domain (missing parts from reference TRBV5-4 and TRBJ1-2): ETGVTQSPTHLIKTRGQQVTLRCSSQSGHNTVSWYQQALGQGPQFIFQYYREEENGRGNFPPRFSGLQFPNYSSELNVNALELDDSALYLCASSLGTGAYGYTFGSGTRLTVV.

CDR3 DNA sequence: TGTGCCAGTAGCACAGCGGGGCTTGGAAACACCATATATTTT. Encoded protein: CASSTAGLGNTIYF. The V and J genes are TRBV19 and TRBJ1-3, with a possible D match to TRBD1 (5 bases). CDR1 is LNHDA and CDR2 is SQIVND in the germline V gene (reference sequence). The V end lost 6 bases, the J end lost 3 bases, and 12 bases lay between the germline ends. The CDR3 runs to 14 residues.

This chain links TRBV30 with TRBJ2-7; D is uncertain. The CDR3 consists of 14 residues. V was shortened by 1 base and J by 0 bases, with 10 bases between the two germline ends. The germline V gene has CDR1 GTSNPN and CDR2 SVGIG (reference sequence). CDR3 nucleotide sequence: TGTGCCTGGAGTGCGACACTACACTCCTACGAGCAGTACTTC. This gives the protein CAWSATLHSYEQYF.

This rearrangement joins TRBV5-6 to TRBJ1-2; tentatively, D is TRBD1 (5 bases). Germline V gene data show CDR1 as SGHDT and CDR2 as YYEEEE. V lost 1 base and J lost 4, with 8 bases in between. The CDR3 covers 13 residues. The DNA for the CDR3 is TGTGCCAGCAGCTTGACAGACAGCTATGGCTACACCTTC. Amino acids: CASSLTDSYGYTF.

This chain uses TRBV4-1 with TRBJ2-2, with no clear D. The CDR3 consists of 13 residues. Trimming took 1 base from V and 6 from J, leaving 6 bases between them. CDR1 and CDR2 from the germline V gene are MGHRA and YSYEKL. The chain's CDR3 is CASSQVAAGELFF. CDR3 in DNA: TGCGCCAGCAGCCAAGTAGCCGCCGGGGAGCTGTTTTTT.